The following is a T cell receptor beta chain sequence with its context. Its antigen remains unknown. TCRdb re-called the 5' RACE reads with MiXCR, one entry per CDR3 protein. The sample has 150,000 to 200,000 distinct CDR3 sequences; more than 14% are singletons. This specimen comes from a study of T-cell memory formation after mild COVID-19. Whole-study context: TCR clusters largely stayed donor specific. Study-wide findings and caveats: Pre-infection memory already had some responding clones, implying cross-reactive memory joined.

Germline-derived CDR1 and CDR2 are SGHVS and FQNEAQ. The germline V and J ends were trimmed by 3 bases and 3 bases, with 9 bases remaining between them. The CDR3 extends over 13 amino acids. The sample comprised PBMCs or a T cell subset sorted from them (not recorded which). This chain uses TRBV7-8 with TRBJ2-7; D uncertain. The origin of this receptor is an adult woman who had mild COVID-19 (a few samples of this study predate the infection). Cell type and time point are not known. In DNA, the CDR3 is TGTGCCAGCAGCTTCTCCGTGGGCTACGAGCAGTACTTC. Translating gives CASSFSVGYEQYF.